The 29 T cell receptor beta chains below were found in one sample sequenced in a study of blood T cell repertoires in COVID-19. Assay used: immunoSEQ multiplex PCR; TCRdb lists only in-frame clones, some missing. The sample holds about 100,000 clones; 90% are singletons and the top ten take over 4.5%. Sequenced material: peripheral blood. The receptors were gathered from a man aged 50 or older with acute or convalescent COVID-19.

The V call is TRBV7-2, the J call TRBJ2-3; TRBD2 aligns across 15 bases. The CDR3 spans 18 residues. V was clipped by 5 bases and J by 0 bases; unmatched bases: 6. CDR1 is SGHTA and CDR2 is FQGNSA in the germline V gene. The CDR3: CASSHRTSGRGSTDTQYF. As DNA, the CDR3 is TGTGCCAGCAGCCACAGGACTAGCGGGAGGGGAAGCACAGATACGCAGTATTTT.

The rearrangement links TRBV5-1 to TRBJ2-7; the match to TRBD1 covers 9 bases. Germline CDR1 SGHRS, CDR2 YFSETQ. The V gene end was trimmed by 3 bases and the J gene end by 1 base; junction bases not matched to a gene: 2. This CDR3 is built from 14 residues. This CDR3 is CASSSGQGSYEQYF. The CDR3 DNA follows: TGCGCCAGCAGCTCCGGACAGGGGTCCTACGAGCAGTACTTC. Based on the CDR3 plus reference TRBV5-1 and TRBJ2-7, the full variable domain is KAGVTQTPRYLIKTRGQQVTLSCSPISGHRSVSWYQQTPGQGLQFLFEYFSETQRNKGNFPGRFSGRQFSNSRSEMNVSTLELGDSALYLCASSSGQGSYEQYFGPGTRLTVT.

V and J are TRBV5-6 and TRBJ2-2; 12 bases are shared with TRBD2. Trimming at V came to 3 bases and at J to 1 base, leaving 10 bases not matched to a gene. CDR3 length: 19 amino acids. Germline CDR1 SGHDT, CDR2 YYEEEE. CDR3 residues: CASSSGLAGWGQNTGELFF. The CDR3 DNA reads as TGTGCCAGCAGCTCGGGACTAGCGGGTTGGGGACAGAACACCGGGGAGCTGTTTTTT.

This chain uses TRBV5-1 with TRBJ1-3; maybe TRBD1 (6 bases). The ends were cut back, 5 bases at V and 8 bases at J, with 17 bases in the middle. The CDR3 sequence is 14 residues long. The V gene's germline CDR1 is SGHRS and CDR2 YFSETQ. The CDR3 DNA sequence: TGCGCCAGCAGGGGGACAAGCCGGTGGGACACCATATATTTT. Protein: CASRGTSRWDTIYF.

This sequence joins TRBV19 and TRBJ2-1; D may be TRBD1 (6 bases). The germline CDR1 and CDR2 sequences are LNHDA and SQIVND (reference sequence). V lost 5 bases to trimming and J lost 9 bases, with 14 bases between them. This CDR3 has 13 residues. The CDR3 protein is CASSSQGLREQFF. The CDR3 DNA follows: TGTGCCAGTAGTTCTCAGGGGCTTCGTGAGCAGTTCTTC.

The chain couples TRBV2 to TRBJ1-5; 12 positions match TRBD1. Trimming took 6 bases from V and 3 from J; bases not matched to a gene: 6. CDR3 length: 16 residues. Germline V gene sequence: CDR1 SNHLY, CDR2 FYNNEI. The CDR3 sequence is CASRGDRGLDNQPQHF. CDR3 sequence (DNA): TGTGCCAGCAGGGGGGACAGGGGGCTAGACAATCAGCCCCAGCATTTT.

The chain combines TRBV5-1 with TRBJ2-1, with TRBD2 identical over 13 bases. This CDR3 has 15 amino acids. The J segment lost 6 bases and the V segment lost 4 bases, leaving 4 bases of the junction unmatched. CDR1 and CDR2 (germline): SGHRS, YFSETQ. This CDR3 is CASSGLAGAINEQFF. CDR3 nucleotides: TGCGCCAGCAGCGGACTAGCGGGAGCTATCAATGAGCAGTTCTTC.

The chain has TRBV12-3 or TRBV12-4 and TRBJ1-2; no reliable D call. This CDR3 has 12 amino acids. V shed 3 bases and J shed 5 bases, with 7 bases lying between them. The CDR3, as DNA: TGTGCCAGCAGTTTTTGGGCTTATGGCTACACCTTC. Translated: CASSFWAYGYTF.

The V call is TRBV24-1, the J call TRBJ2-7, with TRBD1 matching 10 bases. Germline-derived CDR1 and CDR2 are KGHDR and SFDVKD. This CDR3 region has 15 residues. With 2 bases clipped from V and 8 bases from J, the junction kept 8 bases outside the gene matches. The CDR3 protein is CATSDSSGTGVKQYF. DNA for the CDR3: TGTGCCACCAGTGATTCGTCCGGGACAGGGGTGAAGCAGTACTTC.

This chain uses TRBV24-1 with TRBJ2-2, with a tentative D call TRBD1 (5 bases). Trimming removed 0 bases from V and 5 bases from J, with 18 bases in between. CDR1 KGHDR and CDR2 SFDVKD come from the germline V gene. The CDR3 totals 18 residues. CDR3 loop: CATSDLFGLGDGTGELFF. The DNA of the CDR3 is TGTGCCACCAGTGATTTGTTCGGTTTAGGGGATGGGACCGGGGAGCTGTTTTTT.

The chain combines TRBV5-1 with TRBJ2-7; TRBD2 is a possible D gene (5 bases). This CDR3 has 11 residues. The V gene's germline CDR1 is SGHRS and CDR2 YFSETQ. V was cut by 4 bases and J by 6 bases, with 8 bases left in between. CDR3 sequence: CASSTRGEQYF. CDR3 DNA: TGCGCCAGCAGCACTAGAGGCGAGCAGTACTTC. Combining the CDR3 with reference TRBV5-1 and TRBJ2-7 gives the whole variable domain KAGVTQTPRYLIKTRGQQVTLSCSPISGHRSVSWYQQTPGQGLQFLFEYFSETQRNKGNFPGRFSGRQFSNSRSEMNVSTLELGDSALYLCASSTRGEQYFGPGTRLTVT.

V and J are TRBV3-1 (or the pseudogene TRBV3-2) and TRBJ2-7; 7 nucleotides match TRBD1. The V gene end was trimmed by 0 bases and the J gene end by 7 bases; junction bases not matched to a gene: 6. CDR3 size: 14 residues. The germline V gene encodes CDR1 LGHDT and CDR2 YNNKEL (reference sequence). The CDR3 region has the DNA TGTGCCAGCAGCCAAGACGTCAGGGGGTGGGAGCAGTACTTC. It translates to CASSQDVRGWEQYF.

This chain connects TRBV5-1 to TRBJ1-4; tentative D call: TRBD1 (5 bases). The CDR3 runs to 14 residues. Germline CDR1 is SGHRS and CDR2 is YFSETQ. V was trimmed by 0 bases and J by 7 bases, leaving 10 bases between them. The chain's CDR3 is CASSLEGWGEKLFF. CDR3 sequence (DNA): TGCGCCAGCAGCTTGGAGGGGTGGGGTGAAAAACTGTTTTTT.

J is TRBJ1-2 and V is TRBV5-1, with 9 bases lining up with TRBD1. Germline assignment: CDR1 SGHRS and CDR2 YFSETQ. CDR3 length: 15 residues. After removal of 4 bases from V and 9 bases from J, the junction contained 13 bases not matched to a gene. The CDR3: CASSKGQGTRSSYTF. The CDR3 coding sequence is TGCGCCAGCAGCAAAGGACAGGGGACTAGGAGTAGCTACACCTTC.

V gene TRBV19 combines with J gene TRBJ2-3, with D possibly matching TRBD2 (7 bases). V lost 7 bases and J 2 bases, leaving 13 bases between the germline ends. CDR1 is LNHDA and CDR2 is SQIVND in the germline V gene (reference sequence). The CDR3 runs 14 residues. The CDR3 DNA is TGTGCCAGTAAGAGGGCGGGGGCCACAGATACGCAGTATTTT. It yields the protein CASKRAGATDTQYF.

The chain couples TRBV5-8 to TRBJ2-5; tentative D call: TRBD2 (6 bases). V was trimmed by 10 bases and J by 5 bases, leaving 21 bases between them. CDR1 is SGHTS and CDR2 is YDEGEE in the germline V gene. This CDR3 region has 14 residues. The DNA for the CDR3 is TGTGCCGGCAACGGCGGGCCCAGCGGGGAGACCCAGTACTTC. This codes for CAGNGGPSGETQYF.

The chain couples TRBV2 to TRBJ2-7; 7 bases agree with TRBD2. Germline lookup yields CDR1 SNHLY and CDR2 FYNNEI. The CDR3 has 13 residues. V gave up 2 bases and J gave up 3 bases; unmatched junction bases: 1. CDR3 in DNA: TGTGCCAGCAGTGAATTAGCGGGCTACGAGCAGTACTTC. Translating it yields CASSELAGYEQYF.

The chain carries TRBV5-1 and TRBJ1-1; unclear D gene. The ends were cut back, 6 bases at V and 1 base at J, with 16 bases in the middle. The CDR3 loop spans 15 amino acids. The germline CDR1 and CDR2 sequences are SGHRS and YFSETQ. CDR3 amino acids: CASTEVAGGNTEAFF. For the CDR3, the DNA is TGCGCCAGCACTGAGGTGGCAGGAGGGAACACTGAAGCTTTCTTT.

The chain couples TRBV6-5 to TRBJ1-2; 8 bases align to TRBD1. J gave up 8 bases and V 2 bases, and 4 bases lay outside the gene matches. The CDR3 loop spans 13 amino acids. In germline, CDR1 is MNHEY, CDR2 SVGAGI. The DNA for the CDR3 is TGTGCCAGCAGTTACCCCGGACAGGGAGGCTACACCTTC. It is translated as CASSYPGQGGYTF.

The CDR3 DNA is TGTGCTAGTGGTCCGGGACAGGATCAAGAGACCCAGTACTTC. It specifies CASGPGQDQETQYF. This chain uses TRBV12-5 with TRBJ2-5; 8 nucleotides match TRBD1. The V and J ends lost 5 bases and 2 bases, in that order; junction bases with no gene match: 4. CDR1 and CDR2 from the germline V gene are LGHNT and FRNRAP. This CDR3 region has 14 residues.

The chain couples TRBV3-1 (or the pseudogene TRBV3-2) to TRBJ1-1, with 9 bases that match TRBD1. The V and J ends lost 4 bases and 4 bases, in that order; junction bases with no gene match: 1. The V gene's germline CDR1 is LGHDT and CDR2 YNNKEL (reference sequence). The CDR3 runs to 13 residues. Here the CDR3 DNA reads TGTGCCAGCAGCCCGGACAGGGGCACTGAAGCTTTCTTT. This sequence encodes CASSPDRGTEAFF.

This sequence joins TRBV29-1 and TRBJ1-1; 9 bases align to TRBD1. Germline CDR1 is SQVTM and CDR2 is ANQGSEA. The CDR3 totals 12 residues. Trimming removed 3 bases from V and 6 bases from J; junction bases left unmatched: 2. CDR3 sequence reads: CSVERQGAEAFF. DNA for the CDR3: TGCAGCGTTGAGAGACAGGGGGCTGAAGCTTTCTTT.

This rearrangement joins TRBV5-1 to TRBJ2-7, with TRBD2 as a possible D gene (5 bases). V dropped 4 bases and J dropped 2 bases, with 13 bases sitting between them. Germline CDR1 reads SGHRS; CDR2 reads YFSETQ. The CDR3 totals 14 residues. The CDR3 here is CASSEDLTTYEQYF. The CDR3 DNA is TGCGCCAGCAGCGAGGACTTGACGACCTACGAGCAGTACTTC.

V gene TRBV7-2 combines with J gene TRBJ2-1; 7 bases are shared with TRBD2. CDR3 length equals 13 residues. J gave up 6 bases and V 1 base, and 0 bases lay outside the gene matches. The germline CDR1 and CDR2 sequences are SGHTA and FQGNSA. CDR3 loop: CASSLGGGNEQFF. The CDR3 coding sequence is TGTGCCAGCAGCTTAGGGGGGGGCAATGAGCAGTTCTTC.

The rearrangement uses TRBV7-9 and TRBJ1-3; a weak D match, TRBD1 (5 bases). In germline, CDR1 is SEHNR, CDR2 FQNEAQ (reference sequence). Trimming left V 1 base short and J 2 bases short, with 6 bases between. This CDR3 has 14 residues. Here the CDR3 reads CASSLGQTGNTIYF. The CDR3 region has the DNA TGTGCCAGCAGCTTAGGACAGACTGGAAACACCATATATTTT.

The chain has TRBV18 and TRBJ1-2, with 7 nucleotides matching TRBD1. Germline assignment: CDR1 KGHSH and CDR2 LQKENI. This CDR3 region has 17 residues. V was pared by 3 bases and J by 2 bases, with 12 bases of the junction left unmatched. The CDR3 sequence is CASSPTSSAGGNYGYTF. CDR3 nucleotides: TGTGCCAGCTCACCTACTAGCAGCGCAGGGGGGAACTATGGCTACACCTTC.

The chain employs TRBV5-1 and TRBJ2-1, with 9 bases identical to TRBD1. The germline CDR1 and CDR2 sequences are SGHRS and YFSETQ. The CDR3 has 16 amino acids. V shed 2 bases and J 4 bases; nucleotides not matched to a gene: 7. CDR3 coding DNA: TGCGCCAGCAGCTTACCCGGACAGGGGCTTTACAATGAGCAGTTCTTC. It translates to CASSLPGQGLYNEQFF.

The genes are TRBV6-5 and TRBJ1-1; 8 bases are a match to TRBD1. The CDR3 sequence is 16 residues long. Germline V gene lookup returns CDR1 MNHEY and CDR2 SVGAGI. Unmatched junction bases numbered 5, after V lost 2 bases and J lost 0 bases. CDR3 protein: CASSYVGRGLNTEAFF. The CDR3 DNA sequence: TGTGCCAGCAGTTACGTGGGCAGGGGGCTGAACACTGAAGCTTTCTTT.

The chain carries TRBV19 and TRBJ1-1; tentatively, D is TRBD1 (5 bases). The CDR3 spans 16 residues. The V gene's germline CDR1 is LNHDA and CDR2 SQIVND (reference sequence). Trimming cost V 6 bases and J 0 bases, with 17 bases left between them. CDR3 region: CASREGGTVMNTEAFF. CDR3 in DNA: TGTGCCAGTAGGGAGGGAGGGACGGTCATGAACACTGAAGCTTTCTTT.